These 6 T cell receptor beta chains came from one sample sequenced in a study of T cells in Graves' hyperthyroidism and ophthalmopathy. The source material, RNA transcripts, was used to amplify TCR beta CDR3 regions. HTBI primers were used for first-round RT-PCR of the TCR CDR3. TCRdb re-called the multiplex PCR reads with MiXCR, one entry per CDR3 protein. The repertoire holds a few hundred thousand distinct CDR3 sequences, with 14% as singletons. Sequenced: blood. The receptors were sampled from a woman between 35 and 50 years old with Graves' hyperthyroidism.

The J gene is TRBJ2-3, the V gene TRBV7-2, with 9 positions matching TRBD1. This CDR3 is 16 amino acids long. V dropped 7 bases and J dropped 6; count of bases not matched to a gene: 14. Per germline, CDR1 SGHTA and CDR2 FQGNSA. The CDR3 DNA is TGTGCCAGCACCTTGGGACAGGGAGGAAGTGAGGATACGCAGTATTTT. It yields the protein CASTLGQGGSEDTQYF. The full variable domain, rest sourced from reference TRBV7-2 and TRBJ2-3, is GAGVSQSPSNKVTEKGKDVELRCDPISGHTALYWYRQSLGQGLEFLIYFQGNSAPDKSGLPSDRFSAERTGGSVSTLTIQRTQQEDSAVYLCASTLGQGGSEDTQYFGPGTRLTVL.

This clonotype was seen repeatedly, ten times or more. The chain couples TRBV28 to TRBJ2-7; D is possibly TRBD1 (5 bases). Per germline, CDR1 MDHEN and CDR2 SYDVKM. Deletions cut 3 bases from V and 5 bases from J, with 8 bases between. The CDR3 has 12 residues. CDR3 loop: CASSLKGDEQYF. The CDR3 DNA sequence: TGTGCCAGCAGTTTGAAAGGGGACGAGCAGTACTTC. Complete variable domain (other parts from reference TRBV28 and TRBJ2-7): DVKVTQSSRYLVKRTGEKVFLECVQDMDHENMFWYRQDPGLGLRLIYFSYDVKMKEKGDIPEGYSVSREKKERFSLILESASTNQTSMYLCASSLKGDEQYFGPGTRLTVT.

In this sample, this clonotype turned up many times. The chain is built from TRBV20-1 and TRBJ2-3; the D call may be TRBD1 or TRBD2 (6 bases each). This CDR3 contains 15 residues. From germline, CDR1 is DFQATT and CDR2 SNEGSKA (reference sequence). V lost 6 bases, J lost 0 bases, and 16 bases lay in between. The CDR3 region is CSATRGSGSTDTQYF. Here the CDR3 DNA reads TGCAGTGCGACTAGGGGGAGTGGCAGCACAGATACGCAGTATTTT.

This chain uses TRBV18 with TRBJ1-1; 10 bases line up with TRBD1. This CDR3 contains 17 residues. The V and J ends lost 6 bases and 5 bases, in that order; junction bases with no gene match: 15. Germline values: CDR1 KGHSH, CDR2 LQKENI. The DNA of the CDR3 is TGTGCCAGCTCCCCCGCCGGGACAGGGGTAGGAGTTACTGAAGCTTTCTTT. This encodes CASSPAGTGVGVTEAFF. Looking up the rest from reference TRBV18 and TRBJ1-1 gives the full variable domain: NAGVMQNPRHLVRRRGQEARLRCSPMKGHSHVYWYRQLPEEGLKFMVYLQKENIIDESGMPKERFSAEFPKEGPSILRIQQVVRGDSAAYFCASSPAGTGVGVTEAFFGQGTRLTVV.

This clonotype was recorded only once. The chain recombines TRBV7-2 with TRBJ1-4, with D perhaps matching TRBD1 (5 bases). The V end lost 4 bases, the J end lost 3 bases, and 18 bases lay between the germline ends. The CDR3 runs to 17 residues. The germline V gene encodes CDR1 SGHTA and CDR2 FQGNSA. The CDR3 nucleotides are TGTGCCAGCAGCTCCCGCCTGGGGCACTTCTCTAATGAAAAACTGTTTTTT. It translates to CASSSRLGHFSNEKLFF.

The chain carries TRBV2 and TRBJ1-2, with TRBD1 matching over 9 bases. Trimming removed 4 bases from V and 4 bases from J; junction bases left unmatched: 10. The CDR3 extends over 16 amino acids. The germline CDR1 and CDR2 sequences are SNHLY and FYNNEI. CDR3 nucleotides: TGTGCCAGCAGTGTAGTTGGGACAGGGCGGCTCTATGGCTACACCTTC. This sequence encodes CASSVVGTGRLYGYTF.